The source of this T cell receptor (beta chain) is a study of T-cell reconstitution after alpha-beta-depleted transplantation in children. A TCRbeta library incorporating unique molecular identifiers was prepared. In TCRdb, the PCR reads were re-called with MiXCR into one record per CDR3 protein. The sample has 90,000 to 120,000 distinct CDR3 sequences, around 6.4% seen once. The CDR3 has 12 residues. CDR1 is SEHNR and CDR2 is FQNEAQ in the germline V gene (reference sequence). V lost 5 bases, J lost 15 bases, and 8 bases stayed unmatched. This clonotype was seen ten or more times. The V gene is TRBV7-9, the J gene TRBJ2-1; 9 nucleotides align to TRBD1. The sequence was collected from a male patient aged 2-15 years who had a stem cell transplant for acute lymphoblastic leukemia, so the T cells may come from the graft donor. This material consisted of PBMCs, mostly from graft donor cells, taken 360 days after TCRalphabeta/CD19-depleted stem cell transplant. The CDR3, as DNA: TGTGCCAGCAGCGGGGACAGGGTTGTTCGGTTCTTC. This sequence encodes CASSGDRVVRFF.